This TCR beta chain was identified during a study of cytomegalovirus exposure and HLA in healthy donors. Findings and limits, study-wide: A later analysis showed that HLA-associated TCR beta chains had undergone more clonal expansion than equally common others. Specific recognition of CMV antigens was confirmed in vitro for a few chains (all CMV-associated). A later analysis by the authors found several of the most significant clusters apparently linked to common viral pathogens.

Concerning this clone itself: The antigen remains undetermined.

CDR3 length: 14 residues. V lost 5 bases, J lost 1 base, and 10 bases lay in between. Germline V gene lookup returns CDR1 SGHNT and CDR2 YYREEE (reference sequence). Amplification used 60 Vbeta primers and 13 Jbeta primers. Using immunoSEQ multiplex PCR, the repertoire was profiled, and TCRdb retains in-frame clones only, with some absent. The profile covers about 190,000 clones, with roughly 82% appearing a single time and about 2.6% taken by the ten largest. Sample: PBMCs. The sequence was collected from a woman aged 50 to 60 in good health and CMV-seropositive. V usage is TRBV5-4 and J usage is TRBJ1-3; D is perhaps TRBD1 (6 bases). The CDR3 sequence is CASSLRGSGNTIYF. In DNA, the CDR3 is TGTGCCAGCAGTCTCAGGGGTTCTGGAAACACCATATATTTT.